Sequencing of this TCR beta chain was carried out in a study of control samples from healthy donors and cancer patients. On this clone itself: Other DNA sequences in this sample translate to the same CDR3.

Trimming stripped 1 base from V and 0 bases from J, with 9 bases between. The germline gives CDR1 SEHNR, CDR2 FQNEAQ (reference sequence). There are 15 residues in the CDR3. The table came from immunoSEQ multiplex PCR; TCRdb's copy has only in-frame clones and leaves some out. The table records about 50,000 clones, 90% to 95% of them present only once. The chain employs TRBV7-9 and TRBJ2-5; TRBD1 is a possible D gene (5 bases). Sequencing was performed on blood. The clonotype comes from a young man in good health. The CDR3 loop reads CASSLGTTNQETQYF. The CDR3 DNA reads TGTGCCAGCAGCTTAGGGACAACCAACCAAGAGACCCAGTACTTC.